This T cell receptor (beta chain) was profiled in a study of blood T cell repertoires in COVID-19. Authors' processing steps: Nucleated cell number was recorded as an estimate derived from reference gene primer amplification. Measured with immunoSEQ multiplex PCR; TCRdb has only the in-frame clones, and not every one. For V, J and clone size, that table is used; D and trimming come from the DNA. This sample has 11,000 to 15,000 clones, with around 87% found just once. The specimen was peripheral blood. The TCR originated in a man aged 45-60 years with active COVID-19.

CDR3 coding DNA: TGCGCCAGCAGCCATGACTCTCAGGGCGCTAACTATGGCTACACCTTC. It specifies CASSHDSQGANYGYTF. The chain is built from TRBV4-3 and TRBJ1-2; a possible D gene is TRBD1 (5 bases). Germline CDR1 reads LGHNA; CDR2 reads YSLEER. V was pared by 3 bases and J by 0 bases, with 14 bases between. This CDR3 is built from 16 residues.